This T cell receptor beta chain was found in a study of blood T cell repertoires in COVID-19. V dropped 7 bases and J dropped 2; count of bases not matched to a gene: 4. CDR3 size: 14 residues. Germline CDR1 and CDR2: MNHEY and SVGAGI. Per the original data handling: Reference gene primers were amplified, and this amplification served to estimate nucleated cell counts. The method was immunoSEQ multiplex PCR; TCRdb's version includes in-frame clones alone and lacks a portion of them. V, J and clone size are those of that table, while D and trimming were read from the DNA. The profile shows about 3,600 clones, approximately 80% of them singletons.

The source of this sequence is a human donor in a cohort sampled during active COVID-19. Sequenced input: peripheral blood. This chain links TRBV6-5 with TRBJ1-3; 8 nucleotides match TRBD1. The CDR3: CASNKGQAGNTIYF. Written as DNA, the CDR3 is TGTGCCAGCAATAAGGGACAGGCTGGAAACACCATATATTTT.